Below are 16 T cell receptor beta chains sequenced from a single sample in a study of beta chain features in type 1 diabetes. The whole isolated RNA underwent reverse transcription, so sequencing captured expressed TCRB transcripts. TCRdb's copy holds only in-frame clones and misses some; the assay was immunoSEQ multiplex PCR. This table has roughly 130,000 clones, about 16% appearing once. The study, taken as a whole, reports: Moderate yet significant TCRB CDR3 shortening was seen in Type 1 diabetes patients in all four CD4+ subsets.

These receptors have no known antigen. Sequenced sample: central memory CD4+ T cells from blood. The source is a man aged 25 to 40 with type 1 diabetes.

This clone was observed a few times. The chain links TRBV4-3 to TRBJ1-4, with D maybe TRBD1 (6 bases). V was clipped by 10 bases and J by 1 base, with 19 bases between them. Germline CDR1 reads LGHNA; CDR2 reads YSLEER. The CDR3 is 16 residues long. The CDR3 protein is CANDIGGALTNEKLFF. The CDR3 DNA is TGCGCCAACGACATAGGGGGGGCGTTAACTAATGAAAAACTGTTTTTT.

This clone was seen only a few times. The chain employs TRBV18 and TRBJ2-3; no clear D. In germline, CDR1 is KGHSH, CDR2 LQKENI. The CDR3 consists of 11 residues. Trimming took off 3 bases at V and 5 bases at J, with 3 bases between the two ends. In DNA, the CDR3 is TGTGCCAGCTCACCCAAAGATACGCAGTATTTT. Amino acids: CASSPKDTQYF. Complete variable domain (other parts from reference TRBV18 and TRBJ2-3): NAGVMQNPRHLVRRRGQEARLRCSPMKGHSHVYWYRQLPEEGLKFMVYLQKENIIDESGMPKERFSAEFPKEGPSILRIQQVVRGDSAAYFCASSPKDTQYFGPGTRLTVL.

V is TRBV29-1 and J is TRBJ1-3; no clear D gene. V was cut by 6 bases and J by 1 base, with 10 bases left in between. Germline CDR1 reads SQVTM; CDR2 reads ANQGSEA. CDR3 length: 13 residues. In DNA form, the CDR3 reads TGCAGCGTCTTGACGGGTTCTGGAAACACCATATATTTT. Translation gives CSVLTGSGNTIYF. Using reference TRBV29-1 and TRBJ1-3 for the parts outside the CDR3, the full variable domain is SAVISQKPSRDICQRGTSLTIQCQVDSQVTMMFWYRQQPGQSLTLIATANQGSEATYESGFVIDKFPISRPNLTFSTLTVSNMSPEDSSIYLCSVLTGSGNTIYFGEGSWLTVV.

This clone has just a few counts. CDR3 DNA: TGTGCCTGGAGTGTAAAGGGTTATGATGGCTACACCTTC. Its protein product is CAWSVKGYDGYTF. The chain couples TRBV30 to TRBJ1-2; D gene unclear. Trimming cost V 0 bases and J 6 bases, with 11 bases left between them. CDR1 and CDR2 (germline): GTSNPN, SVGIG (reference sequence). The CDR3 covers 13 residues.

The genes are TRBV5-1 and TRBJ2-2; D remains ambiguous. The length of the CDR3 is 14 residues. Germline V lookup: CDR1 SGHRS, CDR2 YFSETQ. Trimming pared 1 base from V and 6 bases from J, leaving 10 bases between. The CDR3 spells CASSLNMKAGELFF. CDR3 nucleotide sequence: TGCGCCAGCAGCTTGAACATGAAGGCCGGGGAGCTGTTTTTT.

This clone was detected only a few times. CDR3 loop: CATAGQGNYEQYF. DNA of the CDR3: TGTGCTACTGCTGGACAGGGGAACTACGAGCAGTACTTC. The rearrangement uses TRBV30 and TRBJ2-7; 9 positions match TRBD1. The CDR3 contains 13 residues. Germline V gene data show CDR1 as GTSNPN and CDR2 as SVGIG (reference sequence).

The chain combines TRBV9 with TRBJ2-3, with a weak D call TRBD1 (6 bases). The length of the CDR3 is 12 residues. In germline, CDR1 is SGDLS, CDR2 YYNGEE. V was trimmed by 1 base and J by 6 bases, leaving 6 bases between them. The CDR3 loop is CASSVQGDTQYF. CDR3 bases: TGTGCCAGCAGCGTACAGGGGGATACGCAGTATTTT.

This clone appeared a few times. This sequence joins TRBV7-3 and TRBJ2-7; D remains ambiguous. Trimming took off 7 bases at V and 5 bases at J, with 12 bases between the two ends. Germline assignment: CDR1 SGHTA and CDR2 FQGTGA. This CDR3 is 12 amino acids long. Here the CDR3 DNA reads TGTGCCAGCACCGTCTCATCCCACGAGCAGTACTTC. It specifies CASTVSSHEQYF.

This clone was recorded a few times. This chain uses TRBV10-3 with TRBJ1-1; no firm D call. Looked up from germline, CDR1 is ENHRY and CDR2 is SYGVKD. The CDR3 is 14 residues long. V was cut by 3 bases and J by 6 bases, with 14 bases left in between. The CDR3 loop reads CAISEWNDSPEAFF. The CDR3 DNA follows: TGTGCCATCAGTGAATGGAATGATAGCCCTGAAGCTTTCTTT.

This chain links TRBV28 with TRBJ1-2; D gene ambiguous. The CDR3 has 12 amino acids. Germline CDR1 reads MDHEN; CDR2 reads SYDVKM. The V end lost 3 bases, the J end lost 3 bases, and 5 bases lay between the germline ends. The CDR3 protein is CASSFMDYGYTF. CDR3 nucleotide sequence: TGTGCCAGCAGTTTTATGGACTATGGCTACACCTTC.

V and J are TRBV29-1 and TRBJ1-3, with D unresolved. CDR1 SQVTM and CDR2 ANQGSEA come from the germline V gene. Deletions cut 0 bases from V and 2 bases from J, with 11 bases between. The CDR3 spans 15 residues. The CDR3 coding sequence is TGCAGCGTTGAAGATCCGGGGAAGACTGGAAACACCATATATTTT. It specifies CSVEDPGKTGNTIYF.

This clone appeared a few times. The chain recombines TRBV4-3 with TRBJ1-6; D perhaps matches TRBD1 (6 bases). Germline assignment: CDR1 LGHNA and CDR2 YSLEER. The ends were cut back, 0 bases at V and 10 bases at J, with 13 bases in the middle. CDR3 length: 15 amino acids. For the CDR3, the DNA is TGCGCCAGCAGCCAAGAAGGAGGGGGTTACTCACCCCTCCACTTT. Its translation is CASSQEGGGYSPLHF.

The CDR3 DNA is TGTGCCAGCAGCGCCGACAAGGCCTATGGCTACACCTTC. Protein sequence: CASSADKAYGYTF. The chain is built from TRBV7-2 and TRBJ1-2; D not resolved. Trimming pared 5 bases from V and 4 bases from J, leaving 11 bases between. The CDR3 is 13 residues long. Germline CDR1 is SGHTA and CDR2 is FQGNSA.

This clone has just a few counts. The chain has TRBV14 and TRBJ2-7; D unclear. Per germline, CDR1 SGHDN and CDR2 FVKESK. The CDR3 is 13 amino acids. V gave up 5 bases and J gave up 6 bases, with 14 bases separating them. The DNA of the CDR3 is TGTGCCAGCAGCTTAAGGAACCGGGTCGAGCAGTACTTC. Protein: CASSLRNRVEQYF.

The chain has TRBV9 and TRBJ2-2; D call uncertain. The CDR3 is 16 amino acids. Trimming removed 0 bases from V and 0 bases from J, with 9 bases in between. CDR1 is SGDLS, CDR2 YYNGEE, per germline. As DNA, the CDR3 is TGTGCCAGCAGCGTAGAGGTCATTTCGAACACCGGGGAGCTGTTTTTT. Amino acid sequence: CASSVEVISNTGELFF.

This clone was seen repeatedly, ten times or more. J is TRBJ1-1 and V is TRBV19; D unresolved. Per the germline V gene, CDR1 is LNHDA and CDR2 is SQIVND (reference sequence). CDR3 length equals 13 residues. V lost 1 base to trimming and J lost 4 bases, with 7 bases between them. The CDR3, as DNA: TGTGCCAGTAGTATAGGGAGGGTCACTGAAGCTTTCTTT. As protein: CASSIGRVTEAFF.